This entry lists 22 T cell receptor beta chains sequenced from one sample in a study of identical twins (dated by TCRdb to the mid-2010s). Libraries were made using 5' RACE. Instrument used: Illumina HiSeq 2000. TCRdb reprocessing: public reads trimmed at Q25 with fastp, clones called with MiXCR, in-frame beta chains kept. Merged by CDR3 protein, the rows form single entries marked with the most common genes and DNA. This sample lists roughly 260,000 distinct CDR3 sequences; over 11% were detected once. The ten largest account for around 8.9% of the sample. The sequenced material came from memory (CD45RO+) T cells sorted from blood. The cell subset or site label corresponds to: CD45RO+ enriched T cells. The origin of the receptors is a woman between 18 and 29 years old in good health.

This clonotype was counted only a few times. The rearrangement uses TRBV4-3 and TRBJ2-1; 14 nucleotides align to TRBD2. This CDR3 is 19 amino acids long. Trimming cost V 4 bases and J 0 bases; bases outside gene matches: 8. Germline CDR1 and CDR2: LGHNA and YSLEER. In DNA form, the CDR3 reads TGCGCCAGCAGCCCGGGACTAGCGGGAGCTAGCAGCTCCTACAATGAGCAGTTCTTC. Protein product: CASSPGLAGASSSYNEQFF.

The chain has TRBV7-9 and TRBJ2-5; 10 bases fit TRBD2. The length of the CDR3 is 17 residues. V gave up 5 bases and J gave up 4 bases; unmatched junction bases: 13. Germline CDR1 SEHNR, CDR2 FQNEAQ (reference sequence). The CDR3 region has the DNA TGTGCCAGCAGCCCCTCCTGGGGAGCGGGGGGGGGAGAGACCCAGTACTTC. Its translation: CASSPSWGAGGGETQYF.

This rearrangement joins TRBV5-1 to TRBJ2-7, with TRBD1 matching 8 bases. CDR1 is SGHRS, CDR2 YFSETQ, per germline. The CDR3 consists of 16 residues. Trimming took 2 bases from V and 5 from J; bases not matched to a gene: 12. In DNA form, the CDR3 reads TGCGCCAGCAGCTTCGGTACCAATCACAGGGGGGACGAGCAGTACTTC. This codes for CASSFGTNHRGDEQYF.

There are many counts of this clonotype. The V gene is TRBV6-5, the J gene TRBJ2-7; tentative D call: TRBD2 (5 bases). The CDR3 totals 13 residues. Between the trimmed V and J ends, which lost 2 bases and 6 bases, there was a span of 11 bases. Germline V gene lookup returns CDR1 MNHEY and CDR2 SVGAGI. The CDR3 DNA is TGTGCCAGCAGTTACGATACCGAGGGCGAGCAGTACTTC. Protein: CASSYDTEGEQYF.

This clonotype was seen a few times. This rearrangement joins TRBV29-1 to TRBJ2-1, with TRBD2 matching over 16 bases. The J segment lost 4 bases and the V segment lost 7 bases, leaving 10 bases of the junction unmatched. The germline CDR1 and CDR2 sequences are SQVTM and ANQGSEA. The CDR3 length is 17 residues. For the CDR3, the DNA is TGCAGCGCTGGGGGACTAGCGGGAGGGCCGGGGTACAATGAGCAGTTCTTC. Translation gives CSAGGLAGGPGYNEQFF.

This clonotype appeared a few times. The genes are TRBV19 and TRBJ2-4; maybe TRBD1 (6 bases). There are 17 residues in the CDR3. Trimming left V 6 bases short and J 4 bases short, with 22 bases between. Germline assignment: CDR1 LNHDA and CDR2 SQIVND (reference sequence). CDR3 in DNA: TGTGCCAGTAGCCGCCCCGGGTCGGGACACCGGAAAAACATTCAGTACTTC. Encoded protein: CASSRPGSGHRKNIQYF.

This clonotype was observed at least ten times. This chain connects TRBV5-1 to TRBJ2-7, with TRBD1 matching 7 bases. The CDR3 runs to 14 residues. Germline trimming cut 4 bases from V and 2 bases from J; bases unmatched to any gene: 6. Germline loops: CDR1 SGHRS, CDR2 YFSETQ. CDR3 protein: CASSRRTGTYEQYF. The CDR3 DNA reads as TGCGCCAGCAGCCGGAGGACAGGAACCTACGAGCAGTACTTC.

The chain combines TRBV10-3 with TRBJ1-5; D gene ambiguous. Germline loops: CDR1 ENHRY, CDR2 SYGVKD. The CDR3 consists of 14 residues. V was clipped by 3 bases and J by 4 bases, with 10 bases between them. The CDR3 DNA reads TGTGCCATCAGTGATCCCCGCACAAATCAGCCCCAGCATTTT. Amino acids: CAISDPRTNQPQHF.

The rearrangement joins TRBV5-1 to TRBJ1-1; no clear D gene. The CDR3 runs 14 residues. CDR1 and CDR2 from the germline V gene are SGHRS and YFSETQ. The germline V and J ends were trimmed by 0 bases and 2 bases, with 8 bases remaining between them. CDR3 nucleotides: TGCGCCAGCAGCTTGGCATACACCAACACTGAAGCTTTCTTT. Translation: CASSLAYTNTEAFF. The full variable domain, its missing parts supplied by reference TRBV5-1 and TRBJ1-1, is KAGVTQTPRYLIKTRGQQVTLSCSPISGHRSVSWYQQTPGQGLQFLFEYFSETQRNKGNFPGRFSGRQFSNSRSEMNVSTLELGDSALYLCASSLAYTNTEAFFGQGTRLTVV.

This clonotype showed up just a few times. The chain recombines TRBV27 with TRBJ1-1; D perhaps matches TRBD1 (5 bases). The CDR3 consists of 16 residues. With 1 base removed from V and 1 base from J, the gap between germline ends came to 13 bases. Germline CDR1 is MNHEY and CDR2 is SMNVEV (reference sequence). CDR3 amino acids: CASSLFSPGPNTEAFF. Here the CDR3 DNA reads TGTGCCAGCAGTTTATTCTCTCCGGGGCCGAACACTGAAGCTTTCTTT.

Points on this clonotype: An end of the junction does not agree with germline; a read error may underlie this. This chain links TRBV20-1 with TRBJ2-2, with D perhaps matching TRBD2 (5 bases). The CDR3 contains 15 residues. Germline V gene sequence: CDR1 DFQATT, CDR2 SNEGSKA (reference sequence). CDR3 sequence (DNA): TGCAGTGCCAGAGAGGAGGCAACGAACACCGGGGAGCTGTTTTTT. It encodes CSAREEATNTGELFF.

J is TRBJ1-2 and V is TRBV11-2, with 11 bases identical to TRBD1. The CDR3 contains 16 residues. In germline, CDR1 is SGHAT, CDR2 FQNNGV. V lost 5 bases, J lost 6 bases, and 11 bases stayed unmatched. The CDR3 DNA is TGTGCCAGCAGCCAAGAACCGGGACAGGGGGTTCATGGCTACACCTTC. It codes for CASSQEPGQGVHGYTF.

This chain uses TRBV7-6 with TRBJ2-5; tentative D call: TRBD1 (5 bases). The CDR3 extends over 16 amino acids. The germline V and J ends were trimmed by 1 base and 5 bases, with 17 bases remaining between them. The V gene's germline CDR1 is SGHVS and CDR2 FNYEAQ. The chain's CDR3 is CASSLGIVGAAETQYF. DNA for the CDR3: TGTGCCAGCAGCTTAGGGATCGTTGGGGCGGCCGAGACCCAGTACTTC.

This chain uses TRBV5-1 with TRBJ2-2; D may be TRBD2 (5 bases). Per germline, CDR1 SGHRS and CDR2 YFSETQ. Deletions cut 0 bases from V and 5 bases from J, with 14 bases between. CDR3 size: 16 residues. The CDR3 reads CASSLVGITETGELFF. DNA of the CDR3: TGCGCCAGCAGCTTGGTCGGGATTACCGAGACCGGGGAGCTGTTTTTT.

This sequence joins TRBV7-9 and TRBJ2-1, with 8 bases lining up with TRBD2. The germline CDR1 and CDR2 sequences are SEHNR and FQNEAQ (reference sequence). The CDR3 is 16 residues long. Trimming removed 1 base from V and 9 bases from J; junction bases left unmatched: 11. CDR3 region: CASSLEGTRSRGEQFF. As DNA, the CDR3 is TGTGCCAGCAGCTTAGAGGGGACTAGGTCGCGGGGTGAGCAGTTCTTC.

The chain couples TRBV5-8 to TRBJ2-2; D may be TRBD1 (5 bases). V lost 9 bases to trimming and J lost 13 bases, with 25 bases between them. The CDR3 covers 14 residues. The germline gives CDR1 SGHTS, CDR2 YDEGEE. DNA of the CDR3: TGTGCCATCATTCCCAGGGTTCTCTTCTGGGCGCTGTTTTTT. Encoded protein: CAIIPRVLFWALFF.

The chain has TRBV20-1 and TRBJ2-1; 7 bases fit TRBD1. CDR1 and CDR2 from the germline V gene are DFQATT and SNEGSKA (reference sequence). The CDR3 runs to 15 residues. V shed 2 bases and J 4 bases; nucleotides not matched to a gene: 8. As DNA, the CDR3 is TGCAGTGCTAGAATCCCGGGACAGACGTACAATGAGCAGTTCTTC. Its translation: CSARIPGQTYNEQFF.

This clonotype was recorded many times. The gene calls are TRBV18 and TRBJ2-2; TRBD1 matches 7 bases. Germline assignment: CDR1 KGHSH and CDR2 LQKENI. V gave up 1 base and J gave up 0 bases; unmatched junction bases: 11. The CDR3 loop spans 19 amino acids. CDR3 DNA: TGTGCCAGCTCACCACGGGGAAGTAGGGGGCCCACGAACACCGGGGAGCTGTTTTTT. It translates to CASSPRGSRGPTNTGELFF.

The chain employs TRBV12-3 or TRBV12-4 and TRBJ2-7; 11 bases are a match to TRBD2. The CDR3 runs to 13 residues. J gave up 5 bases and V 8 bases, and 5 bases lay outside the gene matches. CDR3 amino acids: CASGRLAGNEQYF. The CDR3 DNA sequence: TGTGCCAGCGGTAGACTAGCGGGGAACGAGCAGTACTTC.

The chain is built from TRBV11-2 and TRBJ2-5; D ambiguous. This CDR3 is built from 15 residues. Germline loops: CDR1 SGHAT, CDR2 FQNNGV. The V and J ends lost 3 bases and 5 bases respectively, with 16 bases between them. This CDR3 is CASSLSRAQVETQYF. For the CDR3, the DNA is TGTGCCAGCAGCTTGTCCCGAGCTCAGGTGGAGACCCAGTACTTC.

The chain joins TRBV5-1 to TRBJ2-1, with 8 nucleotides matching TRBD2. Germline CDR1 reads SGHRS; CDR2 reads YFSETQ. This CDR3 region has 16 residues. Trimming removed 0 bases from V and 4 bases from J; junction bases left unmatched: 6. The DNA of the CDR3 is TGCGCCAGCAGCTTGGCGTCGCTAGCGGGTTACAATGAGCAGTTCTTC. It encodes CASSLASLAGYNEQFF.

The chain couples TRBV12-3 or TRBV12-4 to TRBJ1-5; D remains ambiguous. The CDR3 covers 16 residues. V dropped 0 bases and J dropped 4 bases, with 13 bases sitting between them. The CDR3 nucleotides read TGTGCCAGCAGTTTAGCTTATTCGGGTGGGAATCAGCCCCAGCATTTT. Encoded protein: CASSLAYSGGNQPQHF.